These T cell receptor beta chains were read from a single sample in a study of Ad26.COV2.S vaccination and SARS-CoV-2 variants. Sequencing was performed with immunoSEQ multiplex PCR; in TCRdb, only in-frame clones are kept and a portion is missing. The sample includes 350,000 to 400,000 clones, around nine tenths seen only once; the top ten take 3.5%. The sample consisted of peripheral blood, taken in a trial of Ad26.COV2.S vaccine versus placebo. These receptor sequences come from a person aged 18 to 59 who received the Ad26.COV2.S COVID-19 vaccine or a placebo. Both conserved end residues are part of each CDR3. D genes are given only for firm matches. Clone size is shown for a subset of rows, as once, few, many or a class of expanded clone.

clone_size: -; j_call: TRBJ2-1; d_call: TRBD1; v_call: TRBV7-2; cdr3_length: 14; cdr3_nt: TGTGCCAGCAGATCGGGACAGCTCGGCAATGAGCAGTTCTTC; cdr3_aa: CASRSGQLGNEQFF
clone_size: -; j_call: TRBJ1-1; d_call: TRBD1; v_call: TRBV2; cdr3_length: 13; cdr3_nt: TGTGCCAGCAGGGACAGGGCGTACACTGAAGCTTTCTTT; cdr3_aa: CASRDRAYTEAFF
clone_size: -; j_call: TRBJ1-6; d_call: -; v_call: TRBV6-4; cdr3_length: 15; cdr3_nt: TGTGCCAGCAGAATGAACCGGGAGAGTAATTCACCCCTCCACTTT; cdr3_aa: CASRMNRESNSPLHF
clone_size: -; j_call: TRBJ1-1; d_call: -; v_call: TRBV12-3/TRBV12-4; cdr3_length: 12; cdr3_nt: TGTGCAAGCCGGGACCGGTACACTGAAGCTTTCTTT; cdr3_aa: CASRDRYTEAFF
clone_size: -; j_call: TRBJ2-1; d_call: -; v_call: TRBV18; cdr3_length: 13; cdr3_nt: TGTGCCAGCTCTCCGAGAAACCCCGTTCGTCAGTTCTTC; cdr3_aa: CASSPRNPVRQFF
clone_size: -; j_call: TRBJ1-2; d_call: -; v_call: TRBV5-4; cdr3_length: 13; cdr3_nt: TGTGCCACTCGGGACACGAGTAACTATGGCTACACCTTC; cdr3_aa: CATRDTSNYGYTF
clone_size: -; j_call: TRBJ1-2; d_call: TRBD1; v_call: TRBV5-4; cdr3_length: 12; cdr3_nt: TGTGCCAGCAGCAGGGACAGGGCTGGCTACACCTTC; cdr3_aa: CASSRDRAGYTF
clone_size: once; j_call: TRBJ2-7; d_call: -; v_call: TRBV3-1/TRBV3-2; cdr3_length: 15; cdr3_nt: TGTGCCAGCAGCCAGTGGGGGGAGAAAACCTACGAGCAGTACTTC; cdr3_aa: CASSQWGEKTYEQYF
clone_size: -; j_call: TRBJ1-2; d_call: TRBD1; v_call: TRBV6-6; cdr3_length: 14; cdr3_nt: TGTGCCAGCAGCAAGACAGGGGGCCTTTATGGCTACACCTTC; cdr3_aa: CASSKTGGLYGYTF
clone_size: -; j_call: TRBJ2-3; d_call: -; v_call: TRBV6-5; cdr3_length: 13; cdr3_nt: TGTGCCAGCAGTCCCGGACTAATAGATACGCAGTATTTT; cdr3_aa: CASSPGLIDTQYF
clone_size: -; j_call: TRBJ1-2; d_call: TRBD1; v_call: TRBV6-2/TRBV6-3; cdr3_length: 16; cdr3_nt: TGTGCCAGCAGTTCGACGGTCGGACAGGGGAACTATGGCTACACCTTC; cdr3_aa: CASSSTVGQGNYGYTF
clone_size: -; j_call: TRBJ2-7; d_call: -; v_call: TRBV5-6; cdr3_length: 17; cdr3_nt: TGTGCCAGCAGCTTGGCCCCTACTAGGGTTAATTACTACGAGCAGTACTTC; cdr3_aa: CASSLAPTRVNYYEQYF
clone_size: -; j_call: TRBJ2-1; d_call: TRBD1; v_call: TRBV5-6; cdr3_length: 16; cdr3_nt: TGTGCCAGCAGCCGTCTGGACAGGGCGGCCTACAATGAGCAGTTCTTC; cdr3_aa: CASSRLDRAAYNEQFF
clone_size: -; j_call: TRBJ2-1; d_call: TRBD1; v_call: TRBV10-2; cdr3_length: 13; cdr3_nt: TGCGCCAGCAGTCGGGCAGGGGGCTATGAGCAGTTCTTC; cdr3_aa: CASSRAGGYEQFF
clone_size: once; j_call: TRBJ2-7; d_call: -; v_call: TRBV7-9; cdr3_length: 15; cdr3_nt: TGTGCCAGCAGCTTAACCACCAAAGATTCCTACGAGCAGTACTTC; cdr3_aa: CASSLTTKDSYEQYF
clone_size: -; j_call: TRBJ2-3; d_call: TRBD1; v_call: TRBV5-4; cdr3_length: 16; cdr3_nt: TGTGCCAGCAGCTACGCTGGACAGGGCCCCACAGATACGCAGTATTTT; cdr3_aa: CASSYAGQGPTDTQYF
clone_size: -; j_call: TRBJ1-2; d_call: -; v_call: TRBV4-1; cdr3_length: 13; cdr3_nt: TGCGCCAGCAGCCAAGACAGAAGCTATGGCTACACCTTC; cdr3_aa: CASSQDRSYGYTF
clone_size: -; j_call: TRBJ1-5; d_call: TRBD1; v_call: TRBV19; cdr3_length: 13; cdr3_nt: TGTGCTACATCGGGACAGGGGCATCAGCCCCAGCATTTT; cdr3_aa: CATSGQGHQPQHF
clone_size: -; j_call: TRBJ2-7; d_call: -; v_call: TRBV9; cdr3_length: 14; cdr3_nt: TGTGCCAGCAGCGTAGGCGGCGGAGCCTACGAGCAGTACTTC; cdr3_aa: CASSVGGGAYEQYF
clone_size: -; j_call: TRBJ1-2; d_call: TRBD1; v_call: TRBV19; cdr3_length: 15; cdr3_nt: TGTGCCAGTAGTACTTTGAACCGGGACAGCTATGGCTACACCTTC; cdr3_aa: CASSTLNRDSYGYTF
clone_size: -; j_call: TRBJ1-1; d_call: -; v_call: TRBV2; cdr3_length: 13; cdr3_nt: TGTGCCAGCAAAGTGACAGTGAACACTGAAGCTTTCTTT; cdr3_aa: CASKVTVNTEAFF
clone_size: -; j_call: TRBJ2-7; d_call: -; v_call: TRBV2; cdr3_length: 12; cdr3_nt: TGTGCCAGCAACCAACAGGGATTCGAGCAGTACTTC; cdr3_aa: CASNQQGFEQYF
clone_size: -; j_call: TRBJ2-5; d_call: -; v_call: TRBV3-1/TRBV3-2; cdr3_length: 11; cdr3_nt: TGTGCCAGCACCCACCAAGAGACCCAGTACTTC; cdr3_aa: CASTHQETQYF
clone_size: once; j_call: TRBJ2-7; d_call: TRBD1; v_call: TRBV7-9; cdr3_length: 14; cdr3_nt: TGTGCCAGCAGCTCGGACAGGTTCTCCTACGAGCAGTACTTC; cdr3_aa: CASSSDRFSYEQYF
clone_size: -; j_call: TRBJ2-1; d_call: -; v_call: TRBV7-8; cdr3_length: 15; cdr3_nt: TGTGCCAGCAGCTTTGTTGGGGGGGCGTTCAATGAGCAGTTCTTC; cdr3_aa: CASSFVGGAFNEQFF
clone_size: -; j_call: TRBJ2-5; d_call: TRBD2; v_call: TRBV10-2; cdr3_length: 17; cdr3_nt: TGCGCCAGCAGTGGGGGGGTAGCGGGGGGGCCAGTAGAGACCCAGTACTTC; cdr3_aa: CASSGGVAGGPVETQYF
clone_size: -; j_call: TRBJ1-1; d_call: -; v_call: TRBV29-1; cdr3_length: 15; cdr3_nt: TGCAGCGTTGAAGATGATGGGGGCCGGTGGACTGAAGCTTTCTTT; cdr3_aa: CSVEDDGGRWTEAFF
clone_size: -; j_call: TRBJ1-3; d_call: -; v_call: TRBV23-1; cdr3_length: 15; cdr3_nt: TGCGCCAGCAGTCAAACGGGGAATTCTGGAAACACCATATATTTT; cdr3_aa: CASSQTGNSGNTIYF
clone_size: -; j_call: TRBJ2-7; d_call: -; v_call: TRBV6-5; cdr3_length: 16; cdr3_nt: TGTGCCAGCAGTTACTCGATTGCCAGGGTCGCCTACGAGCAGTACTTC; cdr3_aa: CASSYSIARVAYEQYF
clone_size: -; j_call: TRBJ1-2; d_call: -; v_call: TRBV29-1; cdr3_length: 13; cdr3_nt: TGCAGCGTTGAGGGTGCCGGAAACTATGGCTACACCTTC; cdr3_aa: CSVEGAGNYGYTF
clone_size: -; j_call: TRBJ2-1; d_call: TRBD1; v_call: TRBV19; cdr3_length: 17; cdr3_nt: TGTGCCAGTAGTAACCCCTTAGGGGGCAGCCAGTACAATGAGCAGTTCTTC; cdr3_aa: CASSNPLGGSQYNEQFF
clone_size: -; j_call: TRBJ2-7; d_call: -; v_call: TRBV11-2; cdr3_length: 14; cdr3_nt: TGTGCCAGCAGCGACTGGACACAATACTACGGGCAGTACTTC; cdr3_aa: CASSDWTQYYGQYF
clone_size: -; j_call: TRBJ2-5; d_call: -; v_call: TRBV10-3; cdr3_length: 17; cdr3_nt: TGTGCCATCAGTGAGATTCTTTTGGCAACCCAGGAGGAGACCCAGTACTTC; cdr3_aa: CAISEILLATQEETQYF
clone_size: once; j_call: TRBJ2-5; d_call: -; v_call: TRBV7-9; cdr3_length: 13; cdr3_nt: TGTGCCAGCAGCCAGCCTAGTGGAGAGACCCAGTACTTC; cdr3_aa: CASSQPSGETQYF
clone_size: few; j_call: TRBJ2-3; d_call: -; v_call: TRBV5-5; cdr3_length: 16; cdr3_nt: TGTGCCAGCAGCCCCACACTAACGGACCGCACAGATACGCAGTATTTT; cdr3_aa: CASSPTLTDRTDTQYF
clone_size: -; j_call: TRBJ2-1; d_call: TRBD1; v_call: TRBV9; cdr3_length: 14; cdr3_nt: TGTGCCAGCGGCCGAGACAGGGTCTACAATGAGCAGTTCTTC; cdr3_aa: CASGRDRVYNEQFF
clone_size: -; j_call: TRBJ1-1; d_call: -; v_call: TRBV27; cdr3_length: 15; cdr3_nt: TGTGCCAGCGGAAGACAGAGACATGGAGGCACTGAAGCTTTCTTT; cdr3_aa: CASGRQRHGGTEAFF
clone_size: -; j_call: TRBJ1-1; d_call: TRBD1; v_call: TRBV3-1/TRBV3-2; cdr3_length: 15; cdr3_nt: TGTGCCAGCAGCCAAGCCGGGACAGGGTCGCTAGAAGCTTTCTTT; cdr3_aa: CASSQAGTGSLEAFF
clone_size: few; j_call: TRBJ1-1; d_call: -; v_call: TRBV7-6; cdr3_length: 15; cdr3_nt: TGTGCCAGCAGCGACCCACGACAGACGAACACTGAAGCTTTCTTT; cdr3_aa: CASSDPRQTNTEAFF
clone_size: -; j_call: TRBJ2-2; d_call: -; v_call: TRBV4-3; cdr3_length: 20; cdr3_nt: TGCGCCAGCAGCCAAGAGGGCGGCAGGGGCAATTTAGGAGCGGCCGGGGAGCTGTTTTTT; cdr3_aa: CASSQEGGRGNLGAAGELFF
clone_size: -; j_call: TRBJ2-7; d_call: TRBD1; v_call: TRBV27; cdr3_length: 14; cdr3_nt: TGTGCCAGCAGAAACGGACAGGGCCCCTACGAGCAGTACTTC; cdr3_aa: CASRNGQGPYEQYF
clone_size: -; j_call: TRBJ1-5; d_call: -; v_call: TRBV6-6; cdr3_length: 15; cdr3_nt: TGTGCCAGCAGTTACAGTACAGGGACCAATCAGCCCCAGCATTTT; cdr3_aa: CASSYSTGTNQPQHF